This T cell receptor (beta chain) stems from a study of cytomegalovirus exposure and HLA in healthy donors. The CDR3 covers 13 residues. From germline, CDR1 is SGHRS and CDR2 YFSETQ. The V and J ends lost 8 bases and 6 bases, in that order; junction bases with no gene match: 7. The PCR had 60 Vbeta and 13 Jbeta primers. Using immunoSEQ multiplex PCR, the repertoire was profiled, and TCRdb retains in-frame clones only, with some absent. Altogether about 250,000 clones are present, about 75% being singletons, with the ten largest covering about 2.2%. This chain joins TRBV5-1 and TRBJ2-1, with TRBD1 identical over 8 bases. The sequenced material came from PBMCs. The sequence was collected from a female donor in good health and CMV-seronegative. The CDR3 spells CASRQGAVNEQFF. The CDR3 nucleotides read TGCGCCAGTCGTCAGGGGGCAGTCAATGAGCAGTTCTTC.